This T cell receptor beta chain was profiled in a study of T cell repertoires in cytomegalovirus infection. Overall study context: Both recently identified HLA-C-restricted and well-studied HLA-B-restricted CMV epitopes were used in the study.

One entry per CDR3 protein results from TCRdb running MiXCR on the reads. The profile covers about 740,000 distinct CDR3 sequences, with roughly 36% appearing a single time and 18% taken by the ten largest. The CDR3 extends over 15 amino acids. In germline, CDR1 is SGDLS, CDR2 YYNGEE. Trimming took 5 bases from V and 10 from J, leaving 19 bases between them. Worth noting for this clonotype: The antigen is undetermined.

The J gene is TRBJ1-6, the V gene TRBV9; D is perhaps TRBD1 (6 bases). This receptor was taken from a human donor in good health (CMV status not recorded). Some clones in this sample may be carry-over from other donors' samples. The sample in question was cultured PBMCs, obtained from culture after CMV antigen stimulation. The CDR3 reads CASSSKGGKRSPLHF. In DNA, the CDR3 is TGTGCCAGCAGTTCCAAGGGGGGAAAGAGATCACCCCTCCACTTT.